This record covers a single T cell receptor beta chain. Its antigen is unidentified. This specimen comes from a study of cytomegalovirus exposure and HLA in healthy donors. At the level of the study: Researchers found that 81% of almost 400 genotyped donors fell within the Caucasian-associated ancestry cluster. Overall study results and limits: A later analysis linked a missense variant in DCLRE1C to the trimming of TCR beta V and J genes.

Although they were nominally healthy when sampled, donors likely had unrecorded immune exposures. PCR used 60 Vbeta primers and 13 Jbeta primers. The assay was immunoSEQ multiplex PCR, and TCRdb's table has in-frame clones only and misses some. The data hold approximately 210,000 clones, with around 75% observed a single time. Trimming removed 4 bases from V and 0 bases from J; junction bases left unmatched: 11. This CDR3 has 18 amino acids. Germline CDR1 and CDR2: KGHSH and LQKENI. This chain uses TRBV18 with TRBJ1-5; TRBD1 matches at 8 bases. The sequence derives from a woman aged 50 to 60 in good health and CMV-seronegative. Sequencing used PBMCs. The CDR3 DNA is TGTGCCAGCTCACTAGGACAGGGACGACCTTATAGCAATCAGCCCCAGCATTTT. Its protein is CASSLGQGRPYSNQPQHF.